The following is a T cell receptor (beta chain) sequence with its context. The assay was immunoSEQ multiplex PCR, and TCRdb's table has in-frame clones only and misses some. In the table there are about 220,000 clones, roughly nine tenths of which are singletons. This entry is derived from a study of blood T cell repertoires in COVID-19. Participant ages covered about 18 to 100 years across 24 US areas. V lost 6 bases, J lost 3 bases, and 12 bases lay in between. The CDR3 covers 14 residues. Germline lookup yields CDR1 MNHEY and CDR2 SMNVEV (reference sequence). The V gene is TRBV27, the J gene TRBJ2-1; D call uncertain. The specimen sequenced was PBMCs or T cells enriched from blood (not recorded which). The sequence was obtained from a woman between 18 and 29 years old in a cohort exposed to, infected with or recovered from COVID-19 (not recorded which). In DNA, the CDR3 is TGTGCCAGCAGAATCGACATCCACTACAATGAGCAGTTCTTC. It encodes CASRIDIHYNEQFF.